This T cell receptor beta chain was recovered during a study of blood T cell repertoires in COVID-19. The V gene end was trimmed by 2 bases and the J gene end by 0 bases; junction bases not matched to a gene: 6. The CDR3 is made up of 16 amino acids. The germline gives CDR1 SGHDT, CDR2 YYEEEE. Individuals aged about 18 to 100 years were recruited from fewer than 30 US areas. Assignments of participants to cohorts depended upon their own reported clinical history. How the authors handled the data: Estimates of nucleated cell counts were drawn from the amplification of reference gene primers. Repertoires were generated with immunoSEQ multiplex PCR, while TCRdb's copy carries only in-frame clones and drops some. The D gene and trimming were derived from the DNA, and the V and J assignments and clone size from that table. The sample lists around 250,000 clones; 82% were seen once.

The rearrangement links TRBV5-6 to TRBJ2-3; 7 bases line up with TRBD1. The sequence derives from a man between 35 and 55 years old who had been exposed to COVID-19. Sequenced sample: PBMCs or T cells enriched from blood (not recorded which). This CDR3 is CASSLLDRESTDTQYF. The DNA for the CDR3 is TGTGCCAGCAGCTTACTAGACAGGGAAAGCACAGATACGCAGTATTTT.